This T cell receptor (beta chain) was profiled in a study of CD8+ T cells in alopecia areata. Study as a whole: Oral tofacitinib (5 to 10 mg twice daily) was administered to treated patients.

Isolated RNA was reverse transcribed into cDNA used as the sequencing template. Assay used: immunoSEQ multiplex PCR; TCRdb lists only in-frame clones, some missing. The table shows 150,000 or so clones, with approximately 45% occurring only once. Germline assignment: CDR1 LNHNV and CDR2 YYDKDF (reference sequence). The CDR3 has 15 amino acids. Between the trimmed V and J ends, which lost 1 base and 5 bases, there was a span of 12 bases. V gene TRBV15 combines with J gene TRBJ2-1; no clear D. The receptor was isolated from a human donor with alopecia areata. The source material was CD4+ T cells sorted from blood. The chain's CDR3 is CATSRGTTGNNEQFF. CDR3 DNA sequence: TGTGCCACCAGCAGAGGAACGACCGGTAACAATGAGCAGTTCTTC.